This TCR beta chain was sequenced for a study of response to subunit inactivated influenza vaccine (dated by TCRdb to between 2017 and 2018). At the level of the whole study: Deep quantitative profiling of the T cell receptor repertoire was used in the study to follow responses to a trivalent subunit inactivated influenza vaccine.

Per the germline V gene (reference sequence), SEHNR is the CDR1 and FQNEAQ is the CDR2. From the cysteine up to the phenylalanine, the CDR3 has a length of 15 residues. The only DNA kept is the CDR3, 45 bases in frame from the first base. V and J lose 1 base and 2 bases, and a span of 12 bases separates them. Summary of the overall study and its limitations: The authors proposed that each seasonal influenza vaccination may bring in only a limited number of new T cells.

Regarding this clonotype: Its specific antigen is unknown. No base quality information exists; no much larger clone differs at one position.

Libraries were made using RT-PCR. Reads for this sample came from an Illumina HiSeq 2500. TCRdb trimmed the raw reads at Q25, called clones with MiXCR and kept productive beta chains. Identical CDR3 protein sequences are pooled into one entry, listed with their most common genes and DNA. The sample contains under 500,000 distinct CDR3 sequences, approximately 9.9% of them found a single time. Of the sample, approximately 12% falls within the top ten clones. Read against the paper, the sample's time point label means: approximately 40 days after influenza vaccine administration. The receptor was derived from a man between 50 and 59 years old who received an inactivated influenza vaccine. Donor details come from another sample of the same person, matched by shared clones. The chain couples TRBV7-9 to TRBJ2-7, with TRBD1 perhaps the D gene, on 5 matching bases. This specimen was PBMCs from blood, taken more than 35 days after vaccination. The CDR3: CASSLVGRVPYEQYF. Read as DNA, the sequence is TGTGCCAGCAGCTTAGTCGGCAGGGTCCCCTACGAGCAGTACTTC.